This TCR beta chain derives from a study of cytomegalovirus exposure and HLA in healthy donors. Looking at the study overall: The 120 validation repertoires and the roughly 690 first-cohort repertoires shared a platform, a later analysis reported. Study findings and constraints: TCR sequences were mostly rare, though some public TCRs occurred in many donors.

About this clone itself: Its target is not known.

The donors were in the approximately 130-subject validation cohort, distinct from the approximately 700-subject first cohort. V was clipped by 1 base and J by 9 bases, with 25 bases between them. Germline V gene sequence: CDR1 SGHTA, CDR2 FQGTGA. CDR3 length equals 18 residues. Generated by immunoSEQ multiplex PCR, the TCRdb table keeps only in-frame clones and is missing some. The data show some 240,000 clones, over 80% seen once. Sequenced sample: PBMCs. This TCR derives from a woman younger than 30 in good health and CMV-seronegative. The chain recombines TRBV7-3 with TRBJ2-1; D is possibly TRBD2 (6 bases). CDR3 in DNA: TGTGCCAGCAGCTTAAGACGGGGAGGAATTTTCGGCGGGGTTGAGCAGTTCTTC. Encoded protein: CASSLRRGGIFGGVEQFF. The variable domain in full, completed from reference TRBV7-3 and TRBJ2-1, reads GAGVSQTPSNKVTEKGKYVELRCDPISGHTALYWYRQSLGQGPEFLIYFQGTGAADDSGLPNDRFFAVRPEGSVSTLKIQRTERGDSAVYLCASSLRRGGIFGGVEQFFGPGTRLTVL.